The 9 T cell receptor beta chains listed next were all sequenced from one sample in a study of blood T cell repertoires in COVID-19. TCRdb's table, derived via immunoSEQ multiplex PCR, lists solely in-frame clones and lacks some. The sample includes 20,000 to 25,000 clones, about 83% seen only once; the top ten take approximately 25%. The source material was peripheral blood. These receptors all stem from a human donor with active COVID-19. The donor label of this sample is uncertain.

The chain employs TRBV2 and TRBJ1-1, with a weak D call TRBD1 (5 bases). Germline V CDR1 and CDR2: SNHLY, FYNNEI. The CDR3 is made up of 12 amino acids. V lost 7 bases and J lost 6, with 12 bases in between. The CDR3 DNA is TGTGCCAGCACGGGGGAGGCCCCTGAAGCTTTCTTT. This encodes CASTGEAPEAFF.

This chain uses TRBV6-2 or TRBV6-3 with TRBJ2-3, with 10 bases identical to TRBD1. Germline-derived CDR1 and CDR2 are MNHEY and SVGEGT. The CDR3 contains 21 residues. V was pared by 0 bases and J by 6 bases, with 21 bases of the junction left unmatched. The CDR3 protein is CASSYSIRDRGVVRDTDTQYF. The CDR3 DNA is TGTGCCAGCAGTTACTCCATCCGGGACAGGGGCGTGGTGCGGGATACGGATACGCAGTATTTT.

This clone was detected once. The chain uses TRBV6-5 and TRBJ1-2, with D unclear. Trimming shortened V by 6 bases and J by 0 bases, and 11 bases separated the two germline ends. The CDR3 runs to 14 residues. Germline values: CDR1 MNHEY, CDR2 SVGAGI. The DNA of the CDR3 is TGTGCCAGCAGAAAGACGGGAACTAACTATGGCTACACCTTC. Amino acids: CASRKTGTNYGYTF.

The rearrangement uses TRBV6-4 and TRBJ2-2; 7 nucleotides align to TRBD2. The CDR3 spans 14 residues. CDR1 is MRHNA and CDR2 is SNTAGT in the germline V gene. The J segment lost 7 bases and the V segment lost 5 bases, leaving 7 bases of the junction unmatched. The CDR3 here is CASSNRDYLGELFF. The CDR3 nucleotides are TGTGCCAGCAGTAACCGGGACTACCTCGGGGAGCTGTTTTTT.

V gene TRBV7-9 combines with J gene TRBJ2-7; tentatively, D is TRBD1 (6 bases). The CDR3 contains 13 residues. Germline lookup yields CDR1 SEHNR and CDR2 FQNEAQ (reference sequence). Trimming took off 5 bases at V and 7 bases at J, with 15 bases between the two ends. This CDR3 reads CASSPRDTLEQYF. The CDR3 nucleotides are TGTGCCAGCAGCCCACGGGACACTTTAGAGCAGTACTTC.

The CDR3 here is CASSLANRDNEQFF. Written as DNA, the CDR3 is TGTGCCAGCAGCCTAGCCAACCGGGACAATGAGCAGTTCTTC. V usage is TRBV11-3 and J usage is TRBJ2-1, with D tentatively TRBD2 (5 bases). V was pared by 5 bases and J by 5 bases, with 13 bases between. Germline values: CDR1 SGHNT, CDR2 YENEEA. The CDR3 runs to 14 residues. Drawing the rest from reference TRBV11-3 and TRBJ2-1, the complete variable domain is EAGVVQSPRYKIIEKKQPVAFWCNPISGHNTLYWYLQNLGQGPELLIRYENEEAVDDSQLPKDRFSAERLKGVDSTLKIQPAELGDSAVYLCASSLANRDNEQFFGPGTRLTVL.

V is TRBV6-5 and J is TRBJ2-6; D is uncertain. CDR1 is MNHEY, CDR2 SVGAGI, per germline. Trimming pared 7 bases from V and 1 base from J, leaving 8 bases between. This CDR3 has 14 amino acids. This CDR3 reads CASTEDSGANVLTF. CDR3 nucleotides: TGTGCCAGCACAGAGGATTCTGGGGCCAACGTCCTGACTTTC.

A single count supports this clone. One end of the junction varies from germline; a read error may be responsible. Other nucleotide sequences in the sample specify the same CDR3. The CDR3 protein is CASKGENTGELFF. CDR3 coding DNA: TGCGCCAGCAAAGGGGAGAACACCGGGGAGCTGTTTTTT. V is TRBV25-1 and J is TRBJ2-2, with TRBD1 as a possible D gene (5 bases). The CDR3 is 13 amino acids. Germline CDR1 reads MGHDK; CDR2 reads SYGVNS. Variable domain in full (rest from reference TRBV25-1 and TRBJ2-2): EADIYQTPRYLVIGTGKKITLECSQTMGHDKMYWYQQDPGMELHLIHYSYGVNSTEKGDLSSESTVSRIRTEHFPLTLESARPSHTSQYLCASKGENTGELFFGEGSRLTVL.

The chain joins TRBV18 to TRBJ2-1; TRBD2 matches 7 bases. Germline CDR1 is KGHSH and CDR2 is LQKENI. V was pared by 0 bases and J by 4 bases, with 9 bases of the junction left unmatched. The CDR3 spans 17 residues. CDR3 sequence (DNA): TGTGCCAGCTCACCACCGGCCGGCGGGGGAATTTACAATGAGCAGTTCTTC. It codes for CASSPPAGGGIYNEQFF.